The following is a T cell receptor (beta chain) sequence with its context. A J-beta primer mix and a sample-barcoded 5' primer were used in a second PCR of about 7 to 12 cycles. TCRdb analysed the 5' RACE reads with MiXCR anew, one entry per CDR3 protein. Here the sample spans 650,000 to 900,000 distinct CDR3 sequences, 62% being singletons. CDR1 and CDR2 from the germline V gene are SQVTM and ANQGSEA. There are 13 residues in the CDR3. The V and J ends lost 3 bases and 0 bases respectively, with 6 bases between them. This record belongs to a study of blood T cells in healthy people across ages. V usage is TRBV29-1 and J usage is TRBJ1-3; D gene unclear. Specimen: blood. The receptor was derived from a young man in good health. DNA for the CDR3: TGCAGCGTTGAGACGAACTCTGGAAACACCATATATTTT. Its protein is CSVETNSGNTIYF. The full variable domain, with the rest looked up from reference TRBV29-1 and TRBJ1-3, is SAVISQKPSRDICQRGTSLTIQCQVDSQVTMMFWYRQQPGQSLTLIATANQGSEATYESGFVIDKFPISRPNLTFSTLTVSNMSPEDSSIYLCSVETNSGNTIYFGEGSWLTVV.